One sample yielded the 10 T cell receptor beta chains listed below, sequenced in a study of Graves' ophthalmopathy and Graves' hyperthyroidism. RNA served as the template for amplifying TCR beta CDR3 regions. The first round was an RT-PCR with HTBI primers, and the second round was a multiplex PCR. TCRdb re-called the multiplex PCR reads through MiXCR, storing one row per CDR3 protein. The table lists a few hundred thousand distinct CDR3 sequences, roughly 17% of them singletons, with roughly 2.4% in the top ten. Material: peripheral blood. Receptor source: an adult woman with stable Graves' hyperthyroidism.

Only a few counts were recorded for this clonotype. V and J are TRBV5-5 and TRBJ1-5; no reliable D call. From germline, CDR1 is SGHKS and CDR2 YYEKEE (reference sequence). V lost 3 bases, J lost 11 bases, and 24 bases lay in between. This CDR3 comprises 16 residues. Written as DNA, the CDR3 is TGTGCCAGCAGCTCCAGCCCCACTTTGTCACTTTGGGCCCAGCATTTT. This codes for CASSSSPTLSLWAQHF.

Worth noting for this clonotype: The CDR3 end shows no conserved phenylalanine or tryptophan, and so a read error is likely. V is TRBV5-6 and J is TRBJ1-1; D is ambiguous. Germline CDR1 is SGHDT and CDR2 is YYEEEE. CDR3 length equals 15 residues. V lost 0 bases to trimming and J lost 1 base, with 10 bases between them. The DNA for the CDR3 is TGTGCCAGCAGCTTGGATCGGGGTCGGAACACTGAAGCTTTCTAT. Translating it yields CASSLDRGRNTEAFY.

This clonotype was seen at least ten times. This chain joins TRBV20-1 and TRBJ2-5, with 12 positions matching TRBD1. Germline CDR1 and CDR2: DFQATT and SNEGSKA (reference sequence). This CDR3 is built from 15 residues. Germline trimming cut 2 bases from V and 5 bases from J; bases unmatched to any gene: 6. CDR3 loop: CSARKTGTGGETQYF. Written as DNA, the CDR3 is TGCAGTGCTAGAAAGACCGGGACAGGGGGCGAGACCCAGTACTTC.

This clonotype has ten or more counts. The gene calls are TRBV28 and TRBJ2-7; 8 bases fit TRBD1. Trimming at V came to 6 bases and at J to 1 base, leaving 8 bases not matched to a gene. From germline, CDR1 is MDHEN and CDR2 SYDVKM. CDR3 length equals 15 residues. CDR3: CASRQGQGWSYEQYF. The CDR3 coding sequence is TGTGCCAGCAGGCAAGGACAGGGTTGGTCCTACGAGCAGTACTTC.

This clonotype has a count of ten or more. The CDR3 spells CASATVDYGYTF. The CDR3 DNA is TGTGCCAGTGCCACAGTAGACTATGGCTACACCTTC. The rearrangement uses TRBV28 and TRBJ1-2; unclear D gene. The CDR3 covers 12 residues. Germline V lookup: CDR1 MDHEN, CDR2 SYDVKM. V lost 9 bases, J lost 3 bases, and 11 bases lay in between.

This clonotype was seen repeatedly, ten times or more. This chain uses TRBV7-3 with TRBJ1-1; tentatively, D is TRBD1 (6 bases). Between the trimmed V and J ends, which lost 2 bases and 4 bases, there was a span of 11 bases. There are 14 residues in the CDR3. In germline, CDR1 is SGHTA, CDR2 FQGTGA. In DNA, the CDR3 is TGTGCCAGCAGCTTACAGGGGAGCGGCACTGAAGCTTTCTTT. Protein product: CASSLQGSGTEAFF.

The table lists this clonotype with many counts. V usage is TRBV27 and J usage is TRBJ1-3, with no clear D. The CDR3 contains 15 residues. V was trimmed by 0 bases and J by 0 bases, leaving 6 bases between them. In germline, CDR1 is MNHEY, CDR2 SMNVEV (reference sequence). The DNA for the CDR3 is TGTGCCAGCAGTTTATCCATTAACTCTGGAAACACCATATATTTT. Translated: CASSLSINSGNTIYF.

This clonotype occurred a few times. This CDR3 reads CSARALVGGQPFFSGNTIYF. DNA of the CDR3: TGCAGTGCTAGAGCCCTGGTAGGCGGACAGCCTTTCTTCTCTGGAAACACCATATATTTT. J is TRBJ1-3 and V is TRBV20-1, with D perhaps TRBD1 (6 bases). The CDR3 consists of 20 residues. Germline CDR1 DFQATT, CDR2 SNEGSKA (reference sequence). Deletions cut 1 base from V and 0 bases from J, with 25 bases between.

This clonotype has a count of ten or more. CDR3 region: CASSDEAGAGELFF. DNA of the CDR3: TGTGCCAGCAGTGATGAGGCGGGAGCCGGGGAGCTGTTTTTT. The V gene is TRBV25-1, the J gene TRBJ2-2; 7 bases align to TRBD2. The ends lost 3 bases at V and 6 bases at J; junction bases unmatched: 4. This CDR3 spans 14 amino acids. Germline CDR1 is MGHDK and CDR2 is SYGVNS.

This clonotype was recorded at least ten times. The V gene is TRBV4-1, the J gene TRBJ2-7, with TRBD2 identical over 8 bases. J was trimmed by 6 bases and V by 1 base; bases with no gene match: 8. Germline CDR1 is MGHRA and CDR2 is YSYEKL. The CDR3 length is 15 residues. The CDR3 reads CASSQVSSGRGEQYF. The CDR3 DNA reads TGCGCCAGCAGCCAAGTAAGCAGCGGGAGAGGCGAGCAGTACTTC.